The T cell receptor beta chain described here comes from a study of CD8 T cells in ankylosing spondylitis. Note on this clonotype: The antigen is undetermined.

Study conclusions and caveats: Apparently characteristic of ankylosing spondylitis blood was a TCR beta motif (about 8 highly homologous variants).

TCRdb fed the 5' RACE reads into MiXCR, producing one record per CDR3 protein. The table records about 750,000 distinct CDR3 sequences, 15% to 20% of them present only once. The source of this sequence is a male donor with ankylosing spondylitis. Input material: blood, either unsorted or a sorted T cell fraction (not recorded which).

The CDR3: CASSEVGTYEQYF. Written as DNA, the CDR3 is TGCGCCAGCAGTGAGGTAGGCACCTACGAGCAGTACTTC. The V gene is TRBV10-2, the J gene TRBJ2-7; D is ambiguous. CDR1 and CDR2 (germline): WSHSY, SAAADI. V was cut by 2 bases and J by 2 bases, with 7 bases left in between. This CDR3 comprises 13 residues.